This record covers a single T cell receptor (beta chain). The antigen is not known. The record originates from a study of cytomegalovirus exposure and HLA in healthy donors. The study's findings and limits: Investigators reported 150 to 200 TCR beta chains as tied to cytomegalovirus.

This CDR3 region has 16 residues. Primers for the PCR totalled 60 Vbeta and 13 Jbeta. The method was immunoSEQ multiplex PCR; TCRdb's version includes in-frame clones alone and lacks a portion of them. This sample has about 110,000 clones, with 82% found just once. The chain employs TRBV21-1 and TRBJ1-1; the table calls TRBD1, which could not be checked here. TRBV21-1 is noted as a pseudogene. What was sequenced was PBMCs. The origin of this receptor is a man younger than 45 in good health and CMV-seropositive. The CDR3 region has the DNA TGTGCCAGCAGCTCAAAGGGCCGGGTTAGGGGCACTGAAGCTTTCTTT. Residues: CASSSKGRVRGTEAFF.